This T cell receptor beta chain comes out of a study of T-cell memory formation after mild COVID-19. Study in general: The two donors had largely donor-specific TCR clusters.

A note on this clonotype: Antigen specificity is unknown.

Notes on the study in general: Chiefly within CM and EM were the contracting CD4+ clones; CD8+ ones were within EMRA.

TCRdb re-called the 5' RACE reads through MiXCR, storing one row per CDR3 protein. This table has around 310,000 distinct CDR3 sequences, 14% appearing once. This CDR3 is 12 amino acids long. CDR1 is MDHEN, CDR2 SYDVKM, per germline. The V and J ends lost 1 base and 6 bases respectively, with 4 bases between them. Sequenced: PBMCs or a T cell subset sorted from them (not recorded which). This rearrangement joins TRBV28 to TRBJ1-5; no reliable D call. The sequence was obtained from a man younger than 35 who had mild COVID-19 (a few samples of this study predate the infection). Cell type and time point are not known. The DNA for the CDR3 is TGTGCCAGCAGTTTATTTGGTCAGCCCCAGCATTTT. Translation: CASSLFGQPQHF.